This TCR beta chain came from a study of blood T cell repertoires in COVID-19. Study background: T cells, B-cell-depleted T cells, or PBMCs supplied cDNA or gDNA.

As originally analysed: How many nucleated cells were present was estimated from reference gene primer amplification. Profiling relied on immunoSEQ multiplex PCR, and the TCRdb table lists in-frame clones only, not all of them. The V and J calls and clone size come from that table; D and trimming were worked out from the DNA. The table records about 210,000 clones, around 86% of them present only once. Participants' own reports of clinical history determined their cohort assignment. Looked up from germline, CDR1 is SGHRS and CDR2 is YFSETQ. The V and J ends lost 1 base and 0 bases respectively, with 9 bases between them. The CDR3 covers 15 residues.

The chain joins TRBV5-1 to TRBJ2-3; TRBD2 is a possible D gene (5 bases). Sequencing was carried out using PBMCs or T cells enriched from blood (not recorded which). This clonotype was obtained from a woman between 50 and 59 years old with acute COVID-19. DNA of the CDR3: TGCGCCAGCAGCTTGCGAGGGATTAGCACAGATACGCAGTATTTT. Translating it yields CASSLRGISTDTQYF. Variable domain in full (rest from reference TRBV5-1 and TRBJ2-3): KAGVTQTPRYLIKTRGQQVTLSCSPISGHRSVSWYQQTPGQGLQFLFEYFSETQRNKGNFPGRFSGRQFSNSRSEMNVSTLELGDSALYLCASSLRGISTDTQYFGPGTRLTVL.